These T cell receptor beta chains were read from a single sample in a study of shared clonotypes between healthy human individuals. The assay was immunoSEQ multiplex PCR, and TCRdb's table has in-frame clones only and misses some. Of 950,000 to 1,200,000 clones detected, 70% to 80% appear once; the ten largest clones hold 0.89%. The sequenced material came from memory CD4+ T cells from PBMCs. The receptors originated from a young man in good health. Some clones in this sample may be carry-over from other donors' samples. Each CDR3 is given with its conserved first and last residue.

V gene	J gene	CDR3 protein
TRBV5-6	TRBJ2-3	CASSLFWAGTDTQYF
TRBV11-2	TRBJ2-3	CASSPYGGNTDTQYF
TRBV7-9	TRBJ1-2	CASSLGGSFSNYGYTF
TRBV30	TRBJ1-2	CAWSAGTGNGYTF
TRBV25-1	TRBJ2-7	CASSAGLAGVDKQYF
TRBV18	TRBJ1-5	CASSPQGREPQHF
TRBV2	TRBJ1-2	CASSDSQGEYDGYTF
TRBV18	TRBJ2-7	CASSPDHTGGDEQYF
TRBV28	TRBJ1-4	CASRGQGDEKLFF
TRBV5-6	TRBJ2-1	CASSLGGRENNEQFF
TRBV6-6	TRBJ1-3	CASRELTGNTIYF
TRBV28	TRBJ1-5	CASSLRQFDQPQHF
TRBV4-1	TRBJ2-7	CASSQEGSSGSYEQYF
TRBV4-1	TRBJ1-5	CASSQSSTGVGPQHF
TRBV7-8	TRBJ2-3	CASSLAAGASTDTQYF
TRBV6-6	TRBJ2-7	CATRGPNFSYEQYF
TRBV7-2	TRBJ2-3	CASSLAQARADTQYF
TRBV7-2	TRBJ2-7	CASSVSSGSSYEQYF
TRBV7-9	TRBJ2-7	CASSQDPTYEQYF
TRBV10-3	TRBJ2-2	CAISEVRALNTGELFF
TRBV4-3	TRBJ2-3	CASSQDPRGRNTDTQYF
TRBV18	TRBJ1-1	CASSSAGLNTEAFF
TRBV7-6	TRBJ2-3	CASSLATSGSTDTQYF
TRBV21-1	TRBJ1-1	CASSKPVYAVNTEAFF
TRBV30	TRBJ2-3	CAWSETGGGADTQYF
TRBV15	TRBJ2-2	CATSRGWGTGELFF
TRBV19	TRBJ1-1	CASIPPSNTEAFF
TRBV30	TRBJ1-2	CAWSDYGYTF
TRBV5-1	TRBJ2-2	CASSLLAGDTGELFF
TRBV29-1	TRBJ2-5	CSVDSTRETQYF
TRBV6-6	TRBJ2-3	CASSGTTPSTDTQYF
TRBV9	TRBJ1-2	CASSPREAGRNYGYTF
TRBV7-3	TRBJ2-3	CASSSGTSGYTDTQYF
TRBV2	TRBJ1-5	CASSEGQQYSNQPQHF
TRBV7-2	TRBJ2-1	CASSLGPSGSYNEQFF
TRBV5-6	TRBJ1-1	CASSLTGATEAFF
TRBV19	TRBJ1-5	CASSIVGTHHGQPQHF
TRBV4-2	TRBJ2-3	CASSRQGSTDTQYF
TRBV5-1	TRBJ2-3	CASSRLAGEPDTQYF
TRBV18	TRBJ2-1	CASSESGLAGSEQFF
TRBV27	TRBJ1-3	CASSSLSGVGNTIYF
TRBV5-1	TRBJ2-1	CASSLVPGGGTSYNEQFF
TRBV7-8	TRBJ2-7	CASSADRFSYEQYF
TRBV5-1	TRBJ2-7	CASSIGTVSSYEQYF
TRBV7-6	TRBJ2-3	CASSLGGTDTQYF
TRBV5-1	TRBJ1-4	CASRQTGPTNEKLFF